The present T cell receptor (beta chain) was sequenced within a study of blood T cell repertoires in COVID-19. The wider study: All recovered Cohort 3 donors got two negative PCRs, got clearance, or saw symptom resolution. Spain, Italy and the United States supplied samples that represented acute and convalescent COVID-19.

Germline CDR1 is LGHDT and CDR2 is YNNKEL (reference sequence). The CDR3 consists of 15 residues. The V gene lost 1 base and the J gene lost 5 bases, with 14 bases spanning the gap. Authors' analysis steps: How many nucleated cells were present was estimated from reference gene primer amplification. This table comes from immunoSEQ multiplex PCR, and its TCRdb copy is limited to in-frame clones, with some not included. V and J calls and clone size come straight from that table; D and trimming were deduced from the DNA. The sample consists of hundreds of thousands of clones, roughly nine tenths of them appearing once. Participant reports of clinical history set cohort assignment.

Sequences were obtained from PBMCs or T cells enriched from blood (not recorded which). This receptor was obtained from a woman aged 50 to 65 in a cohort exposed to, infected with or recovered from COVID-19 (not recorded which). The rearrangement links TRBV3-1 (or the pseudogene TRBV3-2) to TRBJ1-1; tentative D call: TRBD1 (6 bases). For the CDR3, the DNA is TGTGCCAGCAGCCAAGTCCCAGGGGATGGGACTGAAGCTTTCTTT. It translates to CASSQVPGDGTEAFF.